The 17 T cell receptor beta chains below come from one sample, sequenced in a study of blood T cell repertoires in COVID-19. Clones were read by immunoSEQ multiplex PCR, and TCRdb kept only the in-frame ones, dropping some. The table includes about 100,000 clones, around four fifths detected once. The sample was peripheral blood. All receptors derive from a woman in her 70s with acute or convalescent COVID-19.

The genes are TRBV7-2 and TRBJ2-5; the D is unclear. V was shortened by 6 bases and J by 5 bases, with 10 bases between the two germline ends. CDR3 length equals 12 residues. The germline gives CDR1 SGHTA, CDR2 FQGNSA. The CDR3 loop reads CASSILSETQYF. The CDR3 bases are TGTGCCAGCAGTATTTTATCGGAGACCCAGTACTTC.

The chain combines TRBV11-2 with TRBJ1-2, with D unresolved. This CDR3 region has 17 residues. V lost 0 bases and J lost 4, with 18 bases in between. The germline V gene encodes CDR1 SGHAT and CDR2 FQNNGV. Here the CDR3 DNA reads TGTGCCAGCAGCTTAGAAGAAAAAGCCCCACTAGGCTATGGCTACACCTTC. It yields the protein CASSLEEKAPLGYGYTF.

In its sample, this clone was seen once. CDR3 sequence: CASSSRDRARNEQFF. CDR3 nucleotide sequence: TGTGCCAGCTCGTCCCGGGACAGGGCACGGAATGAGCAGTTCTTC. The chain couples TRBV18 to TRBJ2-1, with 9 positions matching TRBD1. Germline V lookup: CDR1 KGHSH, CDR2 LQKENI. Trimming cost V 6 bases and J 7 bases; bases outside gene matches: 10. The length of the CDR3 is 15 residues. The full variable domain, completed using reference TRBV18 and TRBJ2-1, is NAGVMQNPRHLVRRRGQEARLRCSPMKGHSHVYWYRQLPEEGLKFMVYLQKENIIDESGMPKERFSAEFPKEGPSILRIQQVVRGDSAAYFCASSSRDRARNEQFFGPGTRLTVL.

This chain joins TRBV28 and TRBJ2-5; TRBD2 agrees at 9 bases. The junction had 15 bases not matched to a gene; V was cut back by 5 bases and J by 5 bases. CDR1 and CDR2 from the germline V gene are MDHEN and SYDVKM. The CDR3 totals 17 residues. As DNA, the CDR3 is TGTGCCAGCAGTCCCCCTGCCGGGCGGGGGGGCTTGGAGACCCAGTACTTC. It is translated as CASSPPAGRGGLETQYF.

The chain employs TRBV19 and TRBJ2-1; 12 bases are shared with TRBD2. Germline values: CDR1 LNHDA, CDR2 SQIVND (reference sequence). This CDR3 is 16 amino acids long. The V gene end was trimmed by 7 bases and the J gene end by 8 bases; junction bases not matched to a gene: 12. In DNA form, the CDR3 reads TGTGCCAGTACCCGTCGGACTAGCGGGGTCGGCGATGAGCAGTTCTTC. It codes for CASTRRTSGVGDEQFF.

The table lists this clone with a few counts. The chain combines TRBV29-1 with TRBJ1-1, with D perhaps TRBD1 (6 bases). The CDR3 extends over 11 amino acids. V was shortened by 6 bases and J by 5 bases, with 10 bases between the two germline ends. The germline gives CDR1 SQVTM, CDR2 ANQGSEA. This chain's CDR3 is CSVQGGTEAFF. The CDR3 DNA is TGCAGCGTACAGGGAGGGACTGAAGCTTTCTTT.

This rearrangement joins TRBV5-4 to TRBJ1-2; 9 nucleotides line up with TRBD1. Germline lookup yields CDR1 SGHNT and CDR2 YYREEE (reference sequence). The CDR3 covers 14 residues. V gave up 4 bases and J gave up 7 bases; unmatched junction bases: 8. CDR3 sequence (DNA): TGTGCCAGCAGCGCGACCCAGGGACAGGGTGGCTACACCTTC. It codes for CASSATQGQGGYTF. Combining the CDR3 with reference TRBV5-4 and TRBJ1-2 gives the whole variable domain ETGVTQSPTHLIKTRGQQVTLRCSSQSGHNTVSWYQQALGQGPQFIFQYYREEENGRGNFPPRFSGLQFPNYSSELNVNALELDDSALYLCASSATQGQGGYTFGSGTRLTVV.

The sample holds one count of this clone. The chain uses TRBV18 and TRBJ1-5; D possibly corresponds to TRBD1 (6 bases). The CDR3 has 17 amino acids. Trimming took off 0 bases at V and 1 base at J, with 13 bases between the two ends. CDR1 and CDR2 (germline): KGHSH, LQKENI. CDR3 coding DNA: TGTGCCAGCTCACCACCTCCGAGGGGGGGAAGCAATCAGCCCCAGCATTTT. Protein: CASSPPPRGGSNQPQHF.

The rearrangement uses TRBV9 and TRBJ1-4; possible D gene TRBD1, 5 bases. There are 16 residues in the CDR3. V dropped 4 bases and J dropped 1 base, with 14 bases sitting between them. The germline V gene has CDR1 SGDLS and CDR2 YYNGEE. CDR3 amino acids: CASSPRLGGTNEKLFF. The CDR3 nucleotides are TGTGCCAGCAGCCCTAGACTCGGGGGAACTAATGAAAAACTGTTTTTT.

The genes are TRBV14 and TRBJ2-4; D might be TRBD2 (6 bases). CDR3 length: 19 residues. V lost 4 bases and J 3 bases, leaving 25 bases between the germline ends. Germline CDR1 and CDR2: SGHDN and FVKESK. CDR3 bases: TGTGCCAGCAGCCCCAGAACTAACGGACTTCTCGGGGGCAAAAACATTCAGTACTTC. This sequence encodes CASSPRTNGLLGGKNIQYF.

This sequence joins TRBV7-2 and TRBJ1-2; a weak D match, TRBD1 (5 bases). Germline V lookup: CDR1 SGHTA, CDR2 FQGNSA. V lost 3 bases, J lost 3 bases, and 17 bases lay in between. The CDR3 has 16 residues. The chain's CDR3 is CASSLGRVVRDYGYTF. The CDR3 DNA follows: TGTGCCAGCAGCTTGGGCAGGGTGGTTCGGGACTATGGCTACACCTTC.

This chain joins TRBV19 and TRBJ1-4; a weak D match, TRBD1 (6 bases). In germline, CDR1 is LNHDA, CDR2 SQIVND (reference sequence). This CDR3 contains 15 residues. V lost 5 bases, J lost 3 bases, and 13 bases lay in between. CDR3 in DNA: TGTGCCAGTAGTGGACAACAGGGACCTAATGAAAAACTGTTTTTT. This gives the protein CASSGQQGPNEKLFF.

In this sample, this clone turned up many times. Here the CDR3 reads CASSRLEGSPLHF. CDR3 nucleotides: TGTGCCAGCAGTCGCCTGGAGGGGTCACCCCTCCACTTT. This chain joins TRBV12-3 or TRBV12-4 and TRBJ1-6, with a possible D match to TRBD1 (5 bases). This CDR3 spans 13 amino acids. V shed 5 bases and J shed 10 bases, with 12 bases lying between them.

The V and J genes are TRBV18 and TRBJ1-5, with TRBD1 matching 7 bases. This CDR3 region has 14 residues. The V and J ends lost 3 bases and 6 bases, in that order; junction bases with no gene match: 5. CDR1 and CDR2 from the germline V gene are KGHSH and LQKENI. The CDR3 is CASSPGAGGQPQHF. DNA for the CDR3: TGTGCCAGCTCACCTGGGGCAGGGGGTCAGCCCCAGCATTTT.

The rearrangement joins TRBV3-1 (or the pseudogene TRBV3-2) to TRBJ1-6; 7 bases map to TRBD1. The V gene end was trimmed by 4 bases and the J gene end by 8 bases; junction bases not matched to a gene: 5. The CDR3 consists of 14 residues. Germline CDR1 LGHDT, CDR2 YNNKEL (reference sequence). Here the CDR3 DNA reads TGTGCCAGCAGCCCCGGGACAGAACATTCACCCCTCCACTTT. This gives the protein CASSPGTEHSPLHF.

This clone has just a few counts. The chain couples TRBV7-3 to TRBJ1-1, with TRBD1 matching over 7 bases. V gave up 3 bases and J gave up 6 bases; unmatched junction bases: 4. Germline CDR1 reads SGHTA; CDR2 reads FQGTGA. The CDR3 has 13 residues. The CDR3 reads CASSLRGLSEAFF. The CDR3 DNA reads TGTGCCAGCAGCTTGAGGGGGCTCTCTGAAGCTTTCTTT.

V usage is TRBV4-3 and J usage is TRBJ1-2; 7 bases agree with TRBD1. Germline V gives CDR1 LGHNA, CDR2 YSLEER. The CDR3 is 14 residues long. The junction had 9 bases not matched to a gene; V was cut back by 3 bases and J by 8 bases. The CDR3 DNA sequence: TGCGCCAGCAGCCATCTACTTACAGGGGAGGGCTACACCTTC. It encodes CASSHLLTGEGYTF.